Listed below are T cell receptor beta chains from one sample, sequenced in a study of T cells in Graves' hyperthyroidism and ophthalmopathy. TCRdb processed the multiplex PCR reads anew with MiXCR; each CDR3 protein has one entry. The sample has roughly 500,000 distinct CDR3 sequences, around 42% seen once. Sample: peripheral blood or thyroid tissue (not recorded which). The receptors derive from an adult woman with Graves' disease, either hyperthyroidism or ophthalmopathy (not recorded which). The CDR3 runs from the conserved cysteine through the conserved F or W. The order of the fields is J gene, V gene, CDR3 length, clone size, D gene, CDR3 DNA, CDR3 protein. D genes are given only for firm matches. A row's size may be missing; if present it is once, few, many or a size class.

TRBJ1-5 TRBV29-1 12 . . TGCAGCGCGATCGACAAAAATCAGCCCCAGCATTTT CSAIDKNQPQHF
TRBJ1-2 TRBV2 15 few TRBD1 TGTGCCAGCAGTGCAGGACAGGGCGACAATCGGGGCTACACCTTC CASSAGQGDNRGYTF
TRBJ1-1 TRBV14 13 few . TGTGCCAGCAGTAACGGTATGAACACTGAAGCTTTCTTT CASSNGMNTEAFF
TRBJ1-6 TRBV7-2 14 few . TGTGCCAGCAGCTTAGCGGCCTTAAATTCACCCCTCCACTTT CASSLAALNSPLHF
TRBJ2-7 TRBV7-2 14 many . TGTGCCAGCAGCTTAGGGACAGTCTTTTACGAGCAGTACTTC CASSLGTVFYEQYF
TRBJ1-4 TRBV27 15 few . TGTGCCAGCAGTTATGGAAGAGGAATTAATGAAAAACTGTTTTTT CASSYGRGINEKLFF
TRBJ1-1 TRBV25-1 12 many . TGTGCCAGCGGCCTACGGGGGGGTGAAGCTTTCTTT CASGLRGGEAFF
TRBJ1-2 TRBV29-1 13 . . TGCAGCGTAGTTGCAGTACCGAACTATGGCTACACCTTC CSVVAVPNYGYTF
TRBJ1-3 TRBV12-3/TRBV12-4 14 . . TGTGCCAGCAGTTGGCCGGCAGCGGGAAACACCATATATTTT CASSWPAAGNTIYF
TRBJ2-5 TRBV2 14 . . TGTGCCACCAGGGGGACTTGGGGTGGTGAGACCCAGTACTTC CATRGTWGGETQYF
TRBJ2-3 TRBV12-3/TRBV12-4 11 . . TGTGCCAGCACTACGAAAGGCGTTCGGTATTTT CASTTKGVRYF
TRBJ1-4 TRBV7-2 16 . TRBD1 TGTGCCAGCAGCTTCTCCGGACAGGGGGCGAAGGAAAAACTGTTTTTT CASSFSGQGAKEKLFF
TRBJ1-1 TRBV28 15 few TRBD1 TGTGCCAGCAGTTTATGGTCACAGGGGCACACTGAAGCTTTCTTT CASSLWSQGHTEAFF
TRBJ2-5 TRBV7-9 16 few TRBD2 TGTGCCAGCAGTGGGGGACTAGCGGGGAACCAAGAGACCCAGTACTTC CASSGGLAGNQETQYF
TRBJ2-2 TRBV5-6 13 . . TGTGCCAGCAGCGTCCCGGGTTCGGGGGAGCTATTTTTT CASSVPGSGELFF
TRBJ1-3 TRBV29-1 17 . TRBD1 TGCAGCGTTCAACGGCAGGGGGTAGGAAGCTCTGGAAACACCATATATTTT CSVQRQGVGSSGNTIYF
TRBJ2-6 TRBV7-9 16 many . TGTGCCAGCAGCTTACACCTAGCCTCTGGGGCCAACGTCCTGACTTTC CASSLHLASGANVLTF
TRBJ1-6 TRBV28 14 many . TGTGCCAGCTCTACCCTGCAACATAATTCACCCCTCCACTTT CASSTLQHNSPLHF
TRBJ1-1 TRBV7-9 14 many . TGCGCCAGCAGTTCACGGGGGCGCGACACTGAAGCTTTCTTT CASSSRGRDTEAFF
TRBJ1-2 TRBV7-8 15 . . TGTGCCAGCAGCTCATCGGAACAGCTTAACTATGGCTACACCTTC CASSSSEQLNYGYTF
TRBJ1-5 TRBV28 16 few . TGTGCCAGCAGTTTTCCCGGACTTAGGGCAATACAGCCCCAGCATTTT CASSFPGLRAIQPQHF
TRBJ2-7 TRBV27 13 many . TGTGCCAGCAGTTTTGACTCGGGCGCGGAGCAGTACTTC CASSFDSGAEQYF
TRBJ1-5 TRBV5-4 12 . . TGTGCCAGCAGCTTGAGAGGTCGGCCCCAGCATTTT CASSLRGRPQHF
TRBJ2-7 TRBV7-9 15 . . TGTGCCAGCAGCTCGGGATTTGAGAATGTGTACGAGCAGTACTTC CASSSGFENVYEQYF
TRBJ1-4 TRBV15 15 . . TGTGCCAGCAGCCTCAGGGGACTAGAGAAAGAAAAACTGTTTTTT CASSLRGLEKEKLFF
TRBJ2-5 TRBV15 11 . TRBD2 TGTGCCCAGAGCGGGAGTGAGACCCAGTACTTC CAQSGSETQYF
TRBJ2-2 TRBV24-1 12 once . TGTGCCACCAGTCAAGGGACAGGGGAGCTGTTTTTT CATSQGTGELFF
TRBJ2-5 TRBV10-3 13 . . TGTGCCAGCAGTTTTGACCCGGGGATGGCCCAGTACTTC CASSFDPGMAQYF
TRBJ2-7 TRBV2 13 . . TGTGCCAGCAGTGAATCGCATCGCTACGAGCAGTACTTC CASSESHRYEQYF
TRBJ1-5 TRBV19 15 many . TGTGCCAGTAGTATAGAACCCCGGGGCGGTCAGCCCCAGCATTTT CASSIEPRGGQPQHF
TRBJ1-3 TRBV7-9 15 . . TGTGCCAGCAGCCGGAGGGGTCCTAATGAAAACACCATATATTTT CASSRRGPNENTIYF
TRBJ2-2 TRBV29-1 15 . TRBD2 TGCAGCGGCTTACTAGCGGGAGGTCCCACCGGGGAGCTGTTTTTT CSGLLAGGPTGELFF
TRBJ2-5 TRBV6-5 16 . TRBD1 TGTGCCAGCAGTTGGCCGGGACAGGGGGCGGAAGAGACCCAGTACTTC CASSWPGQGAEETQYF
TRBJ1-2 TRBV7-2 15 . TRBD1 TGTGCCAGCAGCTACCGGGCGGGGACAGGGAATGGCTACACCTTC CASSYRAGTGNGYTF
TRBJ1-5 TRBV2 13 . . TGTGCCAACAGTGAAGGCGGGCATCAGCCCCAGCATTTT CANSEGGHQPQHF
TRBJ1-1 TRBV28 13 . . TGTGCCAGCAGTTTTCGGGGTCCCACTGAAGCTTTCTTT CASSFRGPTEAFF
TRBJ1-5 TRBV10-3 14 . TRBD1 TGTGCCATCGGAGGGGGCAATGGCAATCAGCCCCAGCATTTT CAIGGGNGNQPQHF
TRBJ2-7 TRBV29-1 15 . TRBD2 TGCAGCGCCGGACTAGCGGGAGAAAGCTCCTACGAGCAGTACTTC CSAGLAGESSYEQYF
TRBJ1-1 TRBV4-2 14 . TRBD1 TGTGCCAGCAGCCAAACACAGGGGCCGGCTGAAGCTTTCTTT CASSQTQGPAEAFF
TRBJ2-7 TRBV5-8 13 . . TGTGCCAGCAGCTTCGCGCGGGGGCGCGAGCAGTACTTC CASSFARGREQYF
TRBJ2-7 TRBV29-1 13 . . TGCAGCGTTGAAGCAGGGGGAGGCTACGAGCAGTACTTC CSVEAGGGYEQYF
TRBJ2-5 TRBV29-1 12 many TRBD1 TGCAGCGGGGACAGGGGTGATGAGACCCAGTACTTC CSGDRGDETQYF
TRBJ1-1 TRBV15 14 few . TGTGCCACCAGCACTCCGGCTAGGAACACTGAAGCTTTCTTT CATSTPARNTEAFF
TRBJ1-5 TRBV29-1 14 . TRBD1 TGCAGCAGCCGGGACAGTGATAGCAATCAGCCCCAGCATTTT CSSRDSDSNQPQHF
TRBJ1-2 TRBV20-1 15 . TRBD1 TGCAGTGCTAGAGGGGGACAGGCATTTAACTATGGCTACACCTTC CSARGGQAFNYGYTF
TRBJ1-2 TRBV14 14 . . TGTGCCAGCAGCCAAGTAGGGGGGAACTATGGCTACACCTTC CASSQVGGNYGYTF